This T cell receptor beta chain was sequenced for a study of blood T cells in healthy people across ages. This clonotype showed up just a few times. Antigen: not known. This CDR3 is built from 16 residues. The V gene's germline CDR1 is SGHVS and CDR2 FNYEAQ. With V trimmed by 1 base and J by 2 bases, 0 bases remained unmatched. The study's findings and limits: The study lacked donor CMV status, which possibly confounded expanded clonotype changes.

Primers used in a second PCR of about 6 to 11 cycles were a sample-barcoded 5' primer and a J-beta primer mix. Each CDR3 protein gets one entry after TCRdb re-called the 5' RACE reads with MiXCR. The sample shows about 510,000 distinct CDR3 sequences, about 25% of them seen only once. Another study also made use of these data, one on T cells of mothers and their children. That study adds: Biologically related mothers and children overlapped slightly more than unrelated pairs, a non-significant difference.

The chain employs TRBV7-6 and TRBJ2-1; 12 bases align to TRBD2. The clonotype was recovered from a boy aged 2-9 years in good health. Sequenced: blood. CDR3 nucleotides: TGTGCCAGCAGCTTAGGGACTAGCGGGACCTACAATGAGCAGTTCTTC. Its translation is CASSLGTSGTYNEQFF.